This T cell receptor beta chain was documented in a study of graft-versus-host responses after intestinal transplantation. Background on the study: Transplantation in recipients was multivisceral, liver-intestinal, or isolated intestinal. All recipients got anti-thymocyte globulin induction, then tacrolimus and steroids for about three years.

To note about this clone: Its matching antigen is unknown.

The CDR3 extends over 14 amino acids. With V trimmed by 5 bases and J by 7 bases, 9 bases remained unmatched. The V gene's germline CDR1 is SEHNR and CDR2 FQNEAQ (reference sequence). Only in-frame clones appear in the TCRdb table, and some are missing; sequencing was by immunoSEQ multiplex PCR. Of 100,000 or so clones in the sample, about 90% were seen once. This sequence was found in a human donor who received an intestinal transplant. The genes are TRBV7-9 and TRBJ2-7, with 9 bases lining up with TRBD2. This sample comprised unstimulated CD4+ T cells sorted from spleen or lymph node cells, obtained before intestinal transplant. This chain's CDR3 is CASSEAGGTGEQYF. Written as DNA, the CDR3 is TGTGCCAGCAGCGAAGCGGGGGGTACAGGGGAGCAGTACTTC. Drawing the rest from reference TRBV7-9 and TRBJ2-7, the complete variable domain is DTGVSQNPRHKITKRGQNVTFRCDPISEHNRLYWYRQTLGQGPEFLTYFQNEAQLEKSRLLSDRFSAERPKGSFSTLEIQRTEQGDSAMYLCASSEAGGTGEQYFGPGTRLTVT.